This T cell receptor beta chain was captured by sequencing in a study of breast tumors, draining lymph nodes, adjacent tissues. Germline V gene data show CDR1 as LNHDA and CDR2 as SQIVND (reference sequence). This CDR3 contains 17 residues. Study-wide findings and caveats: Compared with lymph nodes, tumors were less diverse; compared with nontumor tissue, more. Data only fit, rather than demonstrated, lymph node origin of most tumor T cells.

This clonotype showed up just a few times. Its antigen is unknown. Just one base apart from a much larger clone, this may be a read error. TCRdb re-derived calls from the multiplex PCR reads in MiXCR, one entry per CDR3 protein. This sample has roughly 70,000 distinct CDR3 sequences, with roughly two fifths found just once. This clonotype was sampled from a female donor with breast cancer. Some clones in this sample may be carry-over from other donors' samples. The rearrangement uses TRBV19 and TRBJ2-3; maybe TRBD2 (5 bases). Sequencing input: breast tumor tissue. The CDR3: CASSIAPWLADTDTQSF. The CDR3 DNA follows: TGTGCCAGTAGTATAGCCCCATGGCTAGCCGACACAGATACGCAGTCTTTT.